The 30 T cell receptor beta chains listed next were all sequenced from one sample in a study of blood T cell repertoires in COVID-19. Generated by immunoSEQ multiplex PCR, the TCRdb table keeps only in-frame clones and is missing some. The data contain roughly 380,000 clones, around nine tenths of them singletons. The sequencing sample was made of PBMCs or T cells enriched from blood (not recorded which). The receptors were gathered from a woman aged 25 to 39 who had been exposed to COVID-19.

The rearrangement links TRBV14 to TRBJ2-1; TRBD2 matches 9 bases. The CDR3 spans 17 residues. V lost 1 base, J lost 4 bases, and 8 bases stayed unmatched. Germline values: CDR1 SGHDN, CDR2 FVKESK. The CDR3 DNA reads as TGTGCCAGCAGCCAAGTTGCGGGGGGGACCAATTACAATGAGCAGTTCTTC. Encoded protein: CASSQVAGGTNYNEQFF.

The rearrangement joins TRBV6-5 to TRBJ1-5; possibly TRBD1 for D (5 bases). V was pared by 5 bases and J by 2 bases, with 13 bases between. The CDR3 spans 15 residues. In germline, CDR1 is MNHEY, CDR2 SVGAGI. CDR3 sequence reads: CASSTLGGGNQPQHF. In DNA form, the CDR3 reads TGTGCCAGCAGTACCCTAGGAGGGGGCAATCAGCCCCAGCATTTT.

This clone turned up a few times. The V and J genes are TRBV4-1 and TRBJ2-7; D not certain. Trimming cost V 1 base and J 7 bases, with 14 bases left between them. The CDR3 is made up of 14 amino acids. Germline V CDR1 and CDR2: MGHRA, YSYEKL. The CDR3 DNA reads TGCGCCAGCAGCCAAGGGGCAGAGCTACAGGAGCAGTACTTC. It yields the protein CASSQGAELQEQYF.

This sequence joins TRBV24-1 and TRBJ2-1; TRBD1 is a possible D gene (5 bases). CDR1 and CDR2 (germline): KGHDR, SFDVKD. The germline V and J ends were trimmed by 0 bases and 7 bases, with 9 bases remaining between them. The CDR3 runs to 14 residues. The CDR3 DNA follows: TGTGCCACCAGTGATTTGGTAGGGGCAAATGAGCAGTTCTTC. This gives the protein CATSDLVGANEQFF.

The chain is built from TRBV25-1 and TRBJ2-3, with a weak D call TRBD1 (5 bases). The ends were cut back, 4 bases at V and 1 base at J, with 12 bases in the middle. CDR1 MGHDK and CDR2 SYGVNS come from the germline V gene. The CDR3 extends over 15 amino acids. CDR3 protein: CASSVRVSGTDTQYF. The CDR3 DNA sequence: TGTGCCAGCAGTGTCAGGGTTTCCGGCACAGATACGCAGTATTTT. Variable domain in full (rest from reference TRBV25-1 and TRBJ2-3): EADIYQTPRYLVIGTGKKITLECSQTMGHDKMYWYQQDPGMELHLIHYSYGVNSTEKGDLSSESTVSRIRTEHFPLTLESARPSHTSQYLCASSVRVSGTDTQYFGPGTRLTVL.

The gene calls are TRBV3-1 (or the pseudogene TRBV3-2) and TRBJ2-1; 12 bases align to TRBD2. Germline-derived CDR1 and CDR2 are LGHDT and YNNKEL (reference sequence). The CDR3 is made up of 16 amino acids. V shed 3 bases and J 2 bases; nucleotides not matched to a gene: 2. CDR3 in amino acids: CASSQLAGGPYNEQFF. CDR3 DNA sequence: TGTGCCAGCAGCCAGCTAGCGGGAGGGCCCTACAATGAGCAGTTCTTC.

The genes are TRBV27 and TRBJ1-5; D perhaps matches TRBD1 (6 bases). V lost 4 bases and J lost 4, with 29 bases in between. CDR1 MNHEY and CDR2 SMNVEV come from the germline V gene (reference sequence). The CDR3 is 20 amino acids. The CDR3 DNA reads as TGTGCCAGCAGTTGTCGGGAGGGGGGCTTCGACCAAGGGGTAAATCAGCCCCAGCATTTT. Its protein product is CASSCREGGFDQGVNQPQHF.

The J gene is TRBJ2-7, the V gene TRBV27, with 10 nucleotides matching TRBD1. This CDR3 has 13 amino acids. After removal of 4 bases from V and 8 bases from J, the junction contained 5 bases not matched to a gene. Germline V gene sequence: CDR1 MNHEY, CDR2 SMNVEV (reference sequence). The CDR3 DNA follows: TGTGCCAGCAGTTGGGGGACAGGGGATAAGCAGTACTTC. It specifies CASSWGTGDKQYF.

The genes are TRBV9 and TRBJ2-7; maybe TRBD2 (7 bases). Trimming took 1 base from V and 5 from J, leaving 16 bases between them. Germline CDR1 SGDLS, CDR2 YYNGEE. The CDR3 has 15 residues. The CDR3, as DNA: TGTGCCAGCAGCGTATTGGGGGGGCCCGGGGACGAGCAGTACTTC. Its protein is CASSVLGGPGDEQYF.

This sequence joins TRBV3-1 (or the pseudogene TRBV3-2) and TRBJ2-3; 10 positions match TRBD1. J lost 4 bases, V lost 4 bases, and 2 bases had no gene match. Germline lookup yields CDR1 LGHDT and CDR2 YNNKEL (reference sequence). The length of the CDR3 is 14 residues. CDR3: CASSPGQGADTQYF. CDR3 bases: TGTGCCAGCAGCCCAGGACAGGGGGCAGATACGCAGTATTTT.

The chain is built from TRBV5-5 and TRBJ2-1, with a weak D call TRBD1 (6 bases). Germline values: CDR1 SGHKS, CDR2 YYEKEE (reference sequence). The CDR3 sequence is 13 residues long. The germline V and J ends were trimmed by 4 bases and 5 bases, with 10 bases remaining between them. CDR3 sequence: CASSIGQHNEQFF. The CDR3 DNA reads as TGTGCCAGCAGCATAGGACAGCACAATGAGCAGTTCTTC.

Only a few counts were recorded for this clone. The V call is TRBV3-1 (or the pseudogene TRBV3-2), the J call TRBJ1-6; perhaps TRBD1 as D (6 bases). V was trimmed by 4 bases and J by 8 bases, leaving 21 bases between them. Germline CDR1 is LGHDT and CDR2 is YNNKEL (reference sequence). The CDR3 contains 17 residues. The chain's CDR3 is CASSPRGGLVGYSPLHF. The CDR3, as DNA: TGTGCCAGCAGCCCCCGGGGGGGGCTTGTCGGGTATTCACCCCTCCACTTT.

Concerning this clone itself: This sample also contains other DNA sequences that code for the same CDR3. The J gene is TRBJ1-1, the V gene TRBV6-5; no clear D. Trimming removed 6 bases at V and 1 base at J, with 6 bases between. Per the germline V gene, CDR1 is MNHEY and CDR2 is SVGAGI. The CDR3 sequence is 12 residues long. CDR3 sequence (DNA): TGTGCCAGCAGCCTAAGGAACACTGAAGCTTTCTTT. Translated, it gives CASSLRNTEAFF.

The chain combines TRBV5-1 with TRBJ2-3; 8 nucleotides align to TRBD1. Germline values: CDR1 SGHRS, CDR2 YFSETQ. The CDR3 spans 18 residues. Unmatched junction bases numbered 13, after V lost 4 bases and J lost 0 bases. The CDR3 sequence: CASSPFALGQGSTDTQYF. The CDR3 bases are TGCGCCAGCAGCCCCTTCGCACTAGGACAGGGAAGCACAGATACGCAGTATTTT.

Concerning this clone: The same CDR3 can be traced to other DNA sequences in this sample. The chain recombines TRBV19 with TRBJ2-1; 7 nucleotides match TRBD2. CDR1 LNHDA and CDR2 SQIVND come from the germline V gene (reference sequence). Trimming at V came to 4 bases and at J to 7 bases, leaving 4 bases not matched to a gene. The CDR3 is 13 residues long. The CDR3 loop reads CASSTGLVNEQFF. DNA for the CDR3: TGTGCCAGTAGTACCGGACTAGTAAATGAGCAGTTCTTC.

The genes are TRBV3-1 (or the pseudogene TRBV3-2) and TRBJ1-1; TRBD1 might be the D (5 bases). Trimming took off 0 bases at V and 3 bases at J, with 8 bases between the two ends. Germline-derived CDR1 and CDR2 are LGHDT and YNNKEL (reference sequence). CDR3 length: 14 amino acids. The CDR3 sequence: CASSQEDTYTEAFF. As DNA, the CDR3 is TGTGCCAGCAGCCAAGAGGACACGTACACTGAAGCTTTCTTT.

V gene TRBV9 combines with J gene TRBJ2-5; D is possibly TRBD2 (5 bases). The ends were cut back, 2 bases at V and 5 bases at J, with 16 bases in the middle. This CDR3 spans 15 amino acids. Germline-derived CDR1 and CDR2 are SGDLS and YYNGEE. CDR3 sequence (DNA): TGTGCCAGCAGCGTGGCGGGTGGGGTATTGGAGACCCAGTACTTC. Protein product: CASSVAGGVLETQYF.

The chain uses TRBV19 and TRBJ1-2; 7 bases align to TRBD1. Germline lookup yields CDR1 LNHDA and CDR2 SQIVND (reference sequence). J gave up 5 bases and V 6 bases, and 9 bases lay outside the gene matches. This CDR3 contains 14 residues. The CDR3 loop is CASRKDRILYGYTF. DNA for the CDR3: TGTGCCAGTAGGAAGGACAGGATCCTTTATGGCTACACCTTC. Full variable domain (rest looked up from reference TRBV19 and TRBJ1-2): DGGITQSPKYLFRKEGQNVTLSCEQNLNHDAMYWYRQDPGQGLRLIYYSQIVNDFQKGDIAEGYSVSREKKESFPLTVTSAQKNPTAFYLCASRKDRILYGYTFGSGTRLTVV.

To note about this clone: The junction differs from germline at one of its ends, possibly a read error. The CDR3, as DNA: TGTGCCAGCAGTCTATCTTATCAACTCTATGGCTACACCTTC. Amino acid sequence: CASSLSYQLYGYTF. The chain employs TRBV27 and TRBJ1-2; D is undetermined. Per germline, CDR1 MNHEY and CDR2 SMNVEV (reference sequence). This CDR3 is built from 14 residues.

The chain has TRBV24-1 and TRBJ2-1, with 7 positions matching TRBD1. The junction had 9 bases not matched to a gene; V was cut back by 4 bases and J by 4 bases. The CDR3 runs to 16 residues. Germline assignment: CDR1 KGHDR and CDR2 SFDVKD. CDR3: CATSEPRTGDYNEQFF. The CDR3 coding sequence is TGTGCCACCAGTGAACCCCGGACAGGCGATTACAATGAGCAGTTCTTC.

This clone was seen once. The chain employs TRBV7-9 and TRBJ2-3; unclear D gene. CDR3 length equals 12 residues. Trimming pared 7 bases from V and 6 bases from J, leaving 11 bases between. Germline V gives CDR1 SEHNR, CDR2 FQNEAQ (reference sequence). This chain's CDR3 is CASTPGRDTQYF. The DNA of the CDR3 is TGTGCCAGCACCCCGGGTAGGGATACGCAGTATTTT.

The chain uses TRBV9 and TRBJ2-2; 9 bases align to TRBD2. Germline V gene data show CDR1 as SGDLS and CDR2 as YYNGEE. The CDR3 has 15 amino acids. With V trimmed by 4 bases and J by 1 base, 2 bases remained unmatched. CDR3 residues: CASSNSGRNTGELFF. The DNA for the CDR3 is TGTGCCAGCAGCAATAGCGGGAGGAACACCGGGGAGCTGTTTTTT.

The J gene is TRBJ1-2, the V gene TRBV28, with 12 bases that match TRBD1. This CDR3 comprises 16 residues. Trimming cost V 5 bases and J 2 bases; bases outside gene matches: 6. The germline gives CDR1 MDHEN, CDR2 SYDVKM. This chain's CDR3 is CASSPWDRGLNYGYTF. The CDR3 DNA is TGTGCCAGCAGTCCTTGGGACAGGGGGCTGAACTATGGCTACACCTTC.

This sequence joins TRBV29-1 and TRBJ1-5; TRBD1 matches 8 bases. V gave up 4 bases and J gave up 0 bases; unmatched junction bases: 5. The CDR3 runs 15 residues. Germline V gives CDR1 SQVTM, CDR2 ANQGSEA. The CDR3 DNA is TGCAGCGTTGTCCAGACAGGGGTTAGCAATCAGCCCCAGCATTTT. This codes for CSVVQTGVSNQPQHF.

The chain uses TRBV19 and TRBJ2-1; 14 nucleotides align to TRBD2. The J segment lost 8 bases and the V segment lost 5 bases, leaving 11 bases of the junction unmatched. CDR1 and CDR2 (germline): LNHDA, SQIVND (reference sequence). The CDR3 is made up of 17 amino acids. The CDR3 loop is CASSAQQTSGRGYEQFF. The CDR3 DNA is TGTGCCAGTAGTGCCCAACAGACTAGCGGGAGGGGGTATGAGCAGTTCTTC.

In its sample, this clone was seen once. The V call is TRBV6-5, the J call TRBJ1-4, with 10 bases that match TRBD1. V lost 5 bases and J lost 6; bases outside the gene matches: 6. The germline gives CDR1 MNHEY, CDR2 SVGAGI. This CDR3 has 15 amino acids. The CDR3 DNA follows: TGTGCCAGCAGTCGGCGACAGGGGGCGGATGAAAAACTGTTTTTT. It specifies CASSRRQGADEKLFF.

The chain couples TRBV7-8 to TRBJ1-1; 9 bases map to TRBD1. Losses at the gene ends were 5 bases for V and 1 base for J; bases not matched to a gene: 5. This CDR3 comprises 15 residues. Germline V gene data show CDR1 as SGHVS and CDR2 as FQNEAQ. The CDR3 spells CASSPAQGANTEAFF. In DNA form, the CDR3 reads TGTGCCAGCAGCCCAGCACAGGGGGCGAACACTGAAGCTTTCTTT.

The chain combines TRBV11-2 with TRBJ1-2; D unclear. V was shortened by 5 bases and J by 8 bases, with 15 bases between the two germline ends. The CDR3 totals 13 residues. Germline CDR1 and CDR2: SGHAT and FQNNGV. The CDR3 DNA is TGTGCCAGCAGCCCGCAGACGTCGGGAGGCTACACCTTC. Translated, it gives CASSPQTSGGYTF.

The chain links TRBV4-1 to TRBJ1-2; possible D gene TRBD1, 6 bases. The germline V gene has CDR1 MGHRA and CDR2 YSYEKL. The CDR3 sequence is 18 residues long. V lost 5 bases, J lost 0 bases, and 22 bases lay in between. The CDR3 coding sequence is TGCGCCAGCAGCATGAACCCAGGGGCCCTCATTCCTAACTATGGCTACACCTTC. Residues: CASSMNPGALIPNYGYTF.

The chain joins TRBV7-6 to TRBJ1-1, with a possible D match to TRBD1 (6 bases). Germline-derived CDR1 and CDR2 are SGHVS and FNYEAQ. CDR3 size: 18 residues. Trimming pared 5 bases from V and 5 bases from J, leaving 27 bases between. The CDR3 nucleotides are TGTGCCAGCAGCCTCACCACCCCCCACAGGGATGTAGGGACTGAAGCTTTCTTT. This sequence encodes CASSLTTPHRDVGTEAFF.